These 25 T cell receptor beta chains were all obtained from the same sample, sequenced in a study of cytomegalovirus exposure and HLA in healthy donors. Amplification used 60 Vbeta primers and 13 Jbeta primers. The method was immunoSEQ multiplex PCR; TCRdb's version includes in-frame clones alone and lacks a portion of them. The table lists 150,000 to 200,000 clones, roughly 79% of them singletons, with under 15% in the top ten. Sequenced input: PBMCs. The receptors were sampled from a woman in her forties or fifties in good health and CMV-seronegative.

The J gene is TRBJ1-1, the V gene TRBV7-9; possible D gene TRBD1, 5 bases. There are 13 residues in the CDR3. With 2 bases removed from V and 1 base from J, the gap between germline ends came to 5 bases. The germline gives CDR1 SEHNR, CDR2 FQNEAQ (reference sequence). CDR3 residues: CASSLQGNTEAFF. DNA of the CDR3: TGTGCCAGCAGCTTACAGGGGAACACTGAAGCTTTCTTT.

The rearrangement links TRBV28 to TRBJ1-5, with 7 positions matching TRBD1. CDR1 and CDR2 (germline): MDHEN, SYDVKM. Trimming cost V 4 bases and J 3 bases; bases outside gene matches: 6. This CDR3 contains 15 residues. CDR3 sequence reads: CASSSPRGVNQPQHF. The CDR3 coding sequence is TGTGCCAGCAGTTCCCCCAGGGGGGTCAATCAGCCCCAGCATTTT.

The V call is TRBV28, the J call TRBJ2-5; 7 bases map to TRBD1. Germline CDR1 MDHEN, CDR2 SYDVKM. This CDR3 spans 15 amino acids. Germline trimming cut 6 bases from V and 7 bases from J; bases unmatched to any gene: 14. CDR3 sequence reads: CASSLPRQGRGTQYF. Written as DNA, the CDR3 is TGTGCCAGCAGCCTTCCCCGACAGGGTAGAGGGACCCAGTACTTC.

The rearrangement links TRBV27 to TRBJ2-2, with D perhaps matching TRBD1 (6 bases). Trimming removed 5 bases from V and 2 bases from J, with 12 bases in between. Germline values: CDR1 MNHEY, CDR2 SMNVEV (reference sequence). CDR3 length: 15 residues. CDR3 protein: CASSSWTENTGELFF. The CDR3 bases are TGTGCCAGCAGTAGCTGGACAGAAAACACCGGGGAGCTGTTTTTT.

The CDR3 coding sequence is TGTGCCAGCAGCCCGGGGGGGACAGGGAACGAGCAGTACTTC. Amino acid sequence: CASSPGGTGNEQYF. V and J are TRBV9 and TRBJ2-7; tentatively, D is TRBD1 (9 bases). The V and J ends lost 4 bases and 5 bases respectively, with 16 bases between them. This CDR3 spans 14 amino acids. Per the germline V gene, CDR1 is SGDLS and CDR2 is YYNGEE.

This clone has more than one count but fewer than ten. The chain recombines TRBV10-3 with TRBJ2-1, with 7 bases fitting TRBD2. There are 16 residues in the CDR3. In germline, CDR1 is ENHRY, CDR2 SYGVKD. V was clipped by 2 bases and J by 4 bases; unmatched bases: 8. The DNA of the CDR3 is TGTGCCATCAGTGAGGTGGCTAGCGGATTATACAATGAGCAGTTCTTC. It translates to CAISEVASGLYNEQFF.

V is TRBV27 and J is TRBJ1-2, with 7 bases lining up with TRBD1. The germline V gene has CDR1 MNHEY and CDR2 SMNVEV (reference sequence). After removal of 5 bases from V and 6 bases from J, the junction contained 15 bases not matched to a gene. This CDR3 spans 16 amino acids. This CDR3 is CASSKIFRQGAHGYTF. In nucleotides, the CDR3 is TGTGCCAGCAGTAAGATTTTTAGACAGGGAGCGCATGGCTACACCTTC.

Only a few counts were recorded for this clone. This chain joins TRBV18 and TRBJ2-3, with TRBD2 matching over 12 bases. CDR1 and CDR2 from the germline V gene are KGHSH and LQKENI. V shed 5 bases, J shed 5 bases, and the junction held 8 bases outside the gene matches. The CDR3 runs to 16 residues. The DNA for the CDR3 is TGTGCCAGCTCATCCCTAGCGGGGGGGCAAGAAGATACGCAGTATTTT. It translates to CASSSLAGGQEDTQYF.

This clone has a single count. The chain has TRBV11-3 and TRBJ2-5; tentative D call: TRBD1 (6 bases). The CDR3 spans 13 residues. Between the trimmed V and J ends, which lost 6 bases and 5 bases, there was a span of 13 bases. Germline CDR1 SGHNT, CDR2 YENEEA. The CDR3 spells CASSSTGRETQYF. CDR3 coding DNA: TGTGCCAGCAGTTCGACAGGACGGGAGACCCAGTACTTC.

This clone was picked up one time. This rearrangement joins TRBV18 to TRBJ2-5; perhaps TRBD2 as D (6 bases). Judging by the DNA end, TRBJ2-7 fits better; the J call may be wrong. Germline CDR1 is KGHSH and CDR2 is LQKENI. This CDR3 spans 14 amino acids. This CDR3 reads CASSPGLASYEQYF. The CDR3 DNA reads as TGTGCCAGCTCACCGGGACTGGCTTCCTACGAGCAGTACTTC.

The CDR3 is CASLRGSSSYEQYF. DNA of the CDR3: TGTGCCAGTCTCAGGGGCAGTAGCTCCTACGAGCAGTACTTC. This chain links TRBV5-6 with TRBJ2-7; D perhaps matches TRBD1 (6 bases). Looked up from germline, CDR1 is SGHDT and CDR2 is YYEEEE. The CDR3 has 14 amino acids. The V gene lost 8 bases and the J gene lost 0 bases, with 15 bases spanning the gap.

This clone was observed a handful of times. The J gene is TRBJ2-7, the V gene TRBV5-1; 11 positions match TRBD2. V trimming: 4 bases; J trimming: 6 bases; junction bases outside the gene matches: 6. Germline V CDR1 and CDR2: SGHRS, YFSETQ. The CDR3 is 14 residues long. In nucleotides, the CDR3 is TGCGCCAGCAGCCCCGGGACTAGCGGACCCGAGCAGTACTTC. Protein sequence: CASSPGTSGPEQYF.

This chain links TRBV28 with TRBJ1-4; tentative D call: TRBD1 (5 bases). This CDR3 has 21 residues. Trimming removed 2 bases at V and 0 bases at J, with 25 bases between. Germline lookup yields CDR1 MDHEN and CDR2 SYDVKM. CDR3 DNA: TGTGCCAGCAGTTTAACTCCCCTCCTTATTACTACAGGTGCAACTAATGAAAAACTGTTTTTT. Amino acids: CASSLTPLLITTGATNEKLFF.

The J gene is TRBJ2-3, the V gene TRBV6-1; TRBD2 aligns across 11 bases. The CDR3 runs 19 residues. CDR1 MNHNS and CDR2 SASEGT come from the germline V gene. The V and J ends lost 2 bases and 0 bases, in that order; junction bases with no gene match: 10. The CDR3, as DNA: TGTGCCAGCAGTGAATTTCTAGCGGGAGGCCTTTATAGCACAGATACGCAGTATTTT. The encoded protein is CASSEFLAGGLYSTDTQYF.

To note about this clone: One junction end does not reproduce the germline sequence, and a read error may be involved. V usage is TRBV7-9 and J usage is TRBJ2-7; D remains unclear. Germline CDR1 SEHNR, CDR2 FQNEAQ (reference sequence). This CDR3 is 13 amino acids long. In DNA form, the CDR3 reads TGTTCCAGCAGCTTATCAGGATCCGGCGAGCAGTACTTC. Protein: CSSSLSGSGEQYF.

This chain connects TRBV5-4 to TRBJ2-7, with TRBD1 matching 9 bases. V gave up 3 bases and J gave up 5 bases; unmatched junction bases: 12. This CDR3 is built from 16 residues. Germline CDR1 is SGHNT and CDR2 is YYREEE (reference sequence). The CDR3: CASSSTAGTGTHEQYF. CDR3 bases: TGTGCCAGCAGCTCTACAGCCGGGACAGGGACCCACGAGCAGTACTTC.

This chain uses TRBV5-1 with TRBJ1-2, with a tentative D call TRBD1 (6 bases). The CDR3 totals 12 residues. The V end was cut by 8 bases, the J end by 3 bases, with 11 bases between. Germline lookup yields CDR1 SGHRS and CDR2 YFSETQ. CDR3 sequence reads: CASVSGDYGYTF. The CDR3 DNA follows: TGCGCCAGTGTATCAGGGGACTATGGCTACACCTTC.

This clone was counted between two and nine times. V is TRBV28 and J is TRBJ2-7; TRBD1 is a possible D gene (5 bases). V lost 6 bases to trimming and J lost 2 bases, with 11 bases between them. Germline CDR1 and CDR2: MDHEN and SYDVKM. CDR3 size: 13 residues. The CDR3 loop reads CASSLDSTYEQYF. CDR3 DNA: TGTGCCAGCAGCTTAGACAGTACCTACGAGCAGTACTTC.

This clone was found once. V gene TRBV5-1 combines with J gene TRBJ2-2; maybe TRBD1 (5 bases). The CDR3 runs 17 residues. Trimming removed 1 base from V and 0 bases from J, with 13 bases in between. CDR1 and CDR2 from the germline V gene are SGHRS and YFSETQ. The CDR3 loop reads CASSLPNDRPNTGELFF. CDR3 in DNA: TGCGCCAGCAGCTTGCCCAACGACAGACCGAACACCGGGGAGCTGTTTTTT. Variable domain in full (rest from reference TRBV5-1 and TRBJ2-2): KAGVTQTPRYLIKTRGQQVTLSCSPISGHRSVSWYQQTPGQGLQFLFEYFSETQRNKGNFPGRFSGRQFSNSRSEMNVSTLELGDSALYLCASSLPNDRPNTGELFFGEGSRLTVL.

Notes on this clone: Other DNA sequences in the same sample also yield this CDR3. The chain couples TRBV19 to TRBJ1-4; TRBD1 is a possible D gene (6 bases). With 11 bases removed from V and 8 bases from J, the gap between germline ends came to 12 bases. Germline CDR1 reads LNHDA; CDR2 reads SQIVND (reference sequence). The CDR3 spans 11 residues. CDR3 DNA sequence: TGTGCCTGCAGGGGAGAAGAAAAACTGTTTTTT. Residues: CACRGEEKLFF.

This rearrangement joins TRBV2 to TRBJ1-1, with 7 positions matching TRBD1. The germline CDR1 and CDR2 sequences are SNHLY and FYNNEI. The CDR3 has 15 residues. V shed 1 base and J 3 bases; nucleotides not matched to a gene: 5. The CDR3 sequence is CASSEDYQGDTEAFF. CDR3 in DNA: TGTGCCAGCAGTGAAGATTACCAGGGGGACACTGAAGCTTTCTTT.

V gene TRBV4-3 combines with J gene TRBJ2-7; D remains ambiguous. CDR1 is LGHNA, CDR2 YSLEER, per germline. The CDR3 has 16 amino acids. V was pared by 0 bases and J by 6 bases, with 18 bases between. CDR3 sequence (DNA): TGCGCCAGCAGCCAAGATCGGTTCAATCTAGGCGGCGAGCAGTACTTC. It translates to CASSQDRFNLGGEQYF.

CDR3: CATSRETGGIVNIQYF. CDR3 in DNA: TGTGCCACCAGCAGAGAAACAGGGGGAATTGTAAACATTCAGTACTTC. The chain carries TRBV15 and TRBJ2-4; 8 bases fit TRBD1. CDR3 length: 16 residues. Per the germline V gene, CDR1 is LNHNV and CDR2 is YYDKDF (reference sequence). The ends lost 0 bases at V and 6 bases at J; junction bases unmatched: 7. The full variable domain, in which reference TRBV15 and TRBJ2-4 provide the parts outside the CDR3, is DAMVIQNPRYQVTQFGKPVTLSCSQTLNHNVMYWYQQKSSQAPKLLFHYYDKDFNNEADTPDNFQSRRPNTSFCFLDIRSPGLGDTAMYLCATSRETGGIVNIQYFGAGTRLSVL.

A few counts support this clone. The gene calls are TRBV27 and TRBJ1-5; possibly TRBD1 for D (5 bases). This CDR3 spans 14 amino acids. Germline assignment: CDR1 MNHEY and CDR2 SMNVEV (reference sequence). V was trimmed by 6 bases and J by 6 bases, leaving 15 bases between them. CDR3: CASRRDGGGQPQHF. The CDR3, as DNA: TGTGCCAGCAGACGGGACGGGGGTGGTCAGCCCCAGCATTTT.

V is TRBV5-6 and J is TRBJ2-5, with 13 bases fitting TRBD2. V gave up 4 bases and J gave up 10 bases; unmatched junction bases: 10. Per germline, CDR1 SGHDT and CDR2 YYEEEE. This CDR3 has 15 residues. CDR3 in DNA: TGTGCCAGCAGCCCCTACGCGACTAGCGGGAGGAACCAGTACTTC. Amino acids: CASSPYATSGRNQYF.